This entry lists 7 T cell receptor beta chains sequenced from one sample in a study of long-term antiretroviral therapy in people with HIV. The assay, immunoSEQ v3.0, was run at survey level. Data came from immunoSEQ multiplex PCR; TCRdb stores just in-frame clones and leaves some out. The sample records 20,000 to 30,000 clones, 87% being singletons. The material was unsorted PBMCs, obtained 1.8 years before starting antiretroviral therapy. The source is a man in his forties or fifties with HIV.

Here the CDR3 DNA reads TGTGCCAGCATCAGGGGTGCGGCCACAGATACGCAGTATTTT. It yields the protein CASIRGAATDTQYF. V gene TRBV11-2 combines with J gene TRBJ2-3; D perhaps matches TRBD1 (6 bases). The CDR3 loop spans 14 amino acids. Germline assignment: CDR1 SGHAT and CDR2 FQNNGV. V shed 7 bases and J shed 2 bases, with 13 bases lying between them.

V is TRBV7-6 and J is TRBJ1-6; D unclear. Germline CDR1 is SGHVS and CDR2 is FNYEAQ. This CDR3 spans 13 amino acids. V was clipped by 5 bases and J by 10 bases, with 12 bases between them. CDR3 protein: CASSPSRESPLHF. The CDR3 coding sequence is TGTGCCAGCAGCCCTTCCCGGGAATCACCCCTCCACTTT. The full variable domain, completed using reference TRBV7-6 and TRBJ1-6, is GAGVSQSPRYKVTKRGQDVALRCDPISGHVSLYWYRQALGQGPEFLTYFNYEAQQDKSGLPNDRFSAERPEGSISTLTIQRTEQRDSAMYRCASSPSRESPLHFGNGTRLTVT.

The rearrangement joins TRBV6-5 to TRBJ2-7; the D call may be TRBD1 or TRBD2 (5 bases each). The CDR3 has 15 residues. Looked up from germline, CDR1 is MNHEY and CDR2 is SVGAGI. The germline V and J ends were trimmed by 2 bases and 2 bases, with 13 bases remaining between them. Here the CDR3 DNA reads TGTGCCAGCAGTTACACTTCCGGGACCCCCTACGAGCAGTACTTC. Residues: CASSYTSGTPYEQYF.

The J gene is TRBJ2-5, the V gene TRBV7-3, with 12 bases that match TRBD1. Trimming cost V 4 bases and J 4 bases; bases outside gene matches: 7. Germline CDR1 and CDR2: SGHTA and FQGTGA. This CDR3 comprises 16 residues. CDR3 amino acids: CASSSRGTGGRETQYF. The DNA for the CDR3 is TGTGCCAGCAGCTCCCGCGGGACAGGGGGCCGAGAGACCCAGTACTTC.

This clone has only one observation. This chain uses TRBV7-9 with TRBJ1-2; D remains unclear. Germline CDR1 and CDR2: SEHNR and FQNEAQ (reference sequence). The CDR3 length is 13 residues. With 7 bases removed from V and 1 base from J, the gap between germline ends came to 10 bases. This CDR3 reads CASNSEVNYGYTF. CDR3 nucleotide sequence: TGTGCCAGCAATAGCGAGGTTAACTATGGCTACACCTTC.

The V and J genes are TRBV11-3 and TRBJ2-5, with D tentatively TRBD1 (5 bases). CDR1 is SGHNT and CDR2 is YENEEA in the germline V gene. The CDR3 contains 14 residues. The V and J ends lost 3 bases and 4 bases respectively, with 12 bases between them. Here the CDR3 DNA reads TGTGCCAGCAGCTTGACCAGGGATGGAGAGACCCAGTACTTC. Translation gives CASSLTRDGETQYF.

This chain joins TRBV13 and TRBJ1-2; 8 bases line up with TRBD1. V lost 5 bases to trimming and J lost 5 bases; unmatched junction nucleotides: 7. The CDR3 covers 14 residues. Germline V CDR1 and CDR2: PRHDT, FYEKMQ (reference sequence). CDR3 loop: CASSLTGGYYGYTF. CDR3 in DNA: TGTGCCAGCAGCCTTACAGGGGGGTATTATGGCTACACCTTC.